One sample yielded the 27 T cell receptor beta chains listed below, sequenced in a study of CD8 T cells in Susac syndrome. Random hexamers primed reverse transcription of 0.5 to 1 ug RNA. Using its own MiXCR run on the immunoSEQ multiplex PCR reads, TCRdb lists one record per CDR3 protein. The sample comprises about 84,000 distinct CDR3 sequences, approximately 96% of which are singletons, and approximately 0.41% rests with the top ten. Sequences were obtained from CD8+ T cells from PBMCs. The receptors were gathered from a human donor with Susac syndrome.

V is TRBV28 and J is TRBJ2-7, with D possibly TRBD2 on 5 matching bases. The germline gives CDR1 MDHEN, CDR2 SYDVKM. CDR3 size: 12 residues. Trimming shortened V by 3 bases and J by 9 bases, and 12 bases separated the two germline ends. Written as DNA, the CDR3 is TGTGCCAGCAGTTTGGACGGAGGAATGCAGTACTTC. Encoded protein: CASSLDGGMQYF.

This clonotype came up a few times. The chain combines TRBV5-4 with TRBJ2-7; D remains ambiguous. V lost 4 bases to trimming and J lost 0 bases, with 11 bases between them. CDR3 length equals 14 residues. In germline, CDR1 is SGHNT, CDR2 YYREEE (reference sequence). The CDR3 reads CASSRVGASYEQYF. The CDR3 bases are TGTGCCAGCAGCCGGGTGGGCGCCTCCTACGAGCAGTACTTC.

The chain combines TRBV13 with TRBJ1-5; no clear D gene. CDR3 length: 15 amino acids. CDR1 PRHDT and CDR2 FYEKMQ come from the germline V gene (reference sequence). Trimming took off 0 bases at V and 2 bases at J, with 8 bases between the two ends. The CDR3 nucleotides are TGTGCCAGCAGCTTAGGGGAGGTGCGCAATCAGCCCCAGCATTTT. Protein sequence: CASSLGEVRNQPQHF.

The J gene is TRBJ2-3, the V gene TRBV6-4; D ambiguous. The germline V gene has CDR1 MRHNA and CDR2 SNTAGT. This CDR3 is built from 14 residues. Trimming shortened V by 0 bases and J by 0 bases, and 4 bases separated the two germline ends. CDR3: CASSDSDSTDTQYF. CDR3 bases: TGTGCCAGCAGTGACTCCGACAGCACAGATACGCAGTATTTT.

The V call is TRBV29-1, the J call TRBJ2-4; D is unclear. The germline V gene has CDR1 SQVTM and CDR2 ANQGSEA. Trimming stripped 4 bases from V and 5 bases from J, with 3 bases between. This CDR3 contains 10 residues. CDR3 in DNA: TGCAGCGTTGCAGAAAACATTCAGTACTTC. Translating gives CSVAENIQYF.

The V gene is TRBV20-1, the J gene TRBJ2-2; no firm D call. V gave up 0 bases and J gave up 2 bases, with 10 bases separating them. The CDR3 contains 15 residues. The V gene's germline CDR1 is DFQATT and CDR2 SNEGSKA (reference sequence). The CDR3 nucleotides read TGCAGTGCTAGAGACGACTCGACCAACACCGGGGAGCTGTTTTTT. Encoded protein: CSARDDSTNTGELFF.

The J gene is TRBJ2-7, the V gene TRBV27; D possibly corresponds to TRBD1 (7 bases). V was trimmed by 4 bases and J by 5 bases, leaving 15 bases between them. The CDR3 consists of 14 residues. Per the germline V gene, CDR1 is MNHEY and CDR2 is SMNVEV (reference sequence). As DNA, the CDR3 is TGTGCCAGCAGTTCAGGGGGGTTTGGCGACGAGCAGTACTTC. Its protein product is CASSSGGFGDEQYF.

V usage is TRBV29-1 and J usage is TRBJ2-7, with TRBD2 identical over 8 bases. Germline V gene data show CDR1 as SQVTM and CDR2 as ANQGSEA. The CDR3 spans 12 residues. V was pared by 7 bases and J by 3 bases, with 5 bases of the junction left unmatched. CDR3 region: CSATSGDYEQYF. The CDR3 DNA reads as TGCAGCGCTACTAGCGGCGACTACGAGCAGTACTTC.

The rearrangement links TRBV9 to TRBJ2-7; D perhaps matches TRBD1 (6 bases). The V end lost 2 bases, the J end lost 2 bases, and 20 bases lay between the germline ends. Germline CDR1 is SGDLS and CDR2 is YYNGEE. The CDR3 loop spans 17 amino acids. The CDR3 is CASSVGKRTANPYEQYF. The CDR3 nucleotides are TGTGCCAGCAGCGTGGGTAAGAGGACAGCCAACCCCTACGAGCAGTACTTC.

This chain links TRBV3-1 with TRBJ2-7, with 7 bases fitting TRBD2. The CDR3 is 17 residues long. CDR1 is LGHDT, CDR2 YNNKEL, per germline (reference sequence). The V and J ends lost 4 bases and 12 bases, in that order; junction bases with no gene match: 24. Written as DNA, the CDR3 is TGTGCCAGCAGCCGCCAGAGGGCGGGGGAACCCACAGCCCTGCCGTACTTC. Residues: CASSRQRAGEPTALPYF.

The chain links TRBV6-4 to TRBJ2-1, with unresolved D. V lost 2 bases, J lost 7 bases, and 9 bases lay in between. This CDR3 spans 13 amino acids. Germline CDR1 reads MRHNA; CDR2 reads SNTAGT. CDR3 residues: CASSDGLGNEQFF. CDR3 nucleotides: TGTGCCAGCAGTGACGGCCTTGGGAATGAGCAGTTCTTC.

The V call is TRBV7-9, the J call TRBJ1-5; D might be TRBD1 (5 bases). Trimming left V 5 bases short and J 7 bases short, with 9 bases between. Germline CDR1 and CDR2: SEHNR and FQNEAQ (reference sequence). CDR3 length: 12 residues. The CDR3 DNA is TGTGCCAGCAGCACAGGAGGCCAGCCCCAGCATTTT. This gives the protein CASSTGGQPQHF.

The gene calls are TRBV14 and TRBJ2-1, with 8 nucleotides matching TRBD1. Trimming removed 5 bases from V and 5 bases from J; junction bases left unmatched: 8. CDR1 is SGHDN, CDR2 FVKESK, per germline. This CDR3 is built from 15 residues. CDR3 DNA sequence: TGTGCCAGCAGCAACCCCGGGACAGGAGACAATGAGCAGTTCTTC. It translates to CASSNPGTGDNEQFF.

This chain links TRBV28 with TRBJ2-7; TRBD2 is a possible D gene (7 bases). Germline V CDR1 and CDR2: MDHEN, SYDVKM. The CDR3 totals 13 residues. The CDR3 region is CATWGGETYEQYF. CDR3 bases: TGTGCAACCTGGGGGGGCGAGACCTACGAGCAGTACTTC.

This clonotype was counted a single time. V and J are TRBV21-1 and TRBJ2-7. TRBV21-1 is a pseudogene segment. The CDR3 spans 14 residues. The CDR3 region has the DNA TGTGCCAGCAGCAAAGTGGAAAAGTCCTACGAGCAGTACGTC. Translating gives CASSKVEKSYEQYV.

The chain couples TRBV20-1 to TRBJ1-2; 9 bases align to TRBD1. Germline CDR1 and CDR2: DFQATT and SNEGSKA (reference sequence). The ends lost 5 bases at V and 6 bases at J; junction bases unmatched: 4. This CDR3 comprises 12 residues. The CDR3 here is CSAYDRGNGYTF. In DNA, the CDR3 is TGCAGTGCTTACGACAGGGGGAATGGCTACACCTTC.

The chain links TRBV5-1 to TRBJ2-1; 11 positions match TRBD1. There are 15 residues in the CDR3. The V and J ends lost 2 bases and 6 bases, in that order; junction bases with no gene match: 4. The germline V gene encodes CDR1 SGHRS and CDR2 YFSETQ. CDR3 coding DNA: TGCGCCAGCAGCTTCCGGGACAGGGGGTTCAATGAGCAGTTCTTC. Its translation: CASSFRDRGFNEQFF.

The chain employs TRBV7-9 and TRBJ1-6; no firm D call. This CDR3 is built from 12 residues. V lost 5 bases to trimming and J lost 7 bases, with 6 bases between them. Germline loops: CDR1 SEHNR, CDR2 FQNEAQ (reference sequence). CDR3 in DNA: TGTGCCAGCAGCCTCCCCAATTCACCCCTCCACTTT. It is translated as CASSLPNSPLHF.

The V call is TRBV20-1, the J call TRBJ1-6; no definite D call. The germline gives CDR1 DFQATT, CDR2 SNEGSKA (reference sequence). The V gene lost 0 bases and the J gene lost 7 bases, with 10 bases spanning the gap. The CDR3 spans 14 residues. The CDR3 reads CSAREAGANSPLHF. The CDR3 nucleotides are TGCAGTGCTAGAGAAGCAGGAGCAAATTCACCCCTCCACTTT.

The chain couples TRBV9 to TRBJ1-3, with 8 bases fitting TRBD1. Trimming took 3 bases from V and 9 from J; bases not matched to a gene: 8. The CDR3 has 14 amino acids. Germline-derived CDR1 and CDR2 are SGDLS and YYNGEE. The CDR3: CASSETGEVTTIYF. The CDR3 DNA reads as TGTGCCAGCAGCGAGACAGGGGAGGTAACCACCATATATTTT. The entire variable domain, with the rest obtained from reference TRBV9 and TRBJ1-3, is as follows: DSGVTQTPKHLITATGQRVTLRCSPRSGDLSVYWYQQSLDQGLQFLIQYYNGEERAKGNILERFSAQQFPDLHSELNLSSLELGDSALYFCASSETGEVTTIYFGEGSWLTVV.

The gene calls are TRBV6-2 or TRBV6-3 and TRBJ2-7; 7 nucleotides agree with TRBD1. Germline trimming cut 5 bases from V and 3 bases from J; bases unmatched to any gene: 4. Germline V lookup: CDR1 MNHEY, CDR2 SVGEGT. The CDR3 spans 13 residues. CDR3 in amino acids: CASSVDRFYEQYV. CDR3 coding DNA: TGTGCCAGCAGTGTGGACAGGTTCTACGAGCAGTACGTC.

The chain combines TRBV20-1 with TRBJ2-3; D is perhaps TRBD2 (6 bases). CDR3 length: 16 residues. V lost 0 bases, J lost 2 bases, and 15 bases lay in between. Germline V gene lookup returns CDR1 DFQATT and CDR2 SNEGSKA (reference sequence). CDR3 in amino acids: CSARDTGDHYTDTQYF. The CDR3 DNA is TGCAGTGCTAGAGATACGGGGGACCACTACACAGATACGCAGTATTTT.

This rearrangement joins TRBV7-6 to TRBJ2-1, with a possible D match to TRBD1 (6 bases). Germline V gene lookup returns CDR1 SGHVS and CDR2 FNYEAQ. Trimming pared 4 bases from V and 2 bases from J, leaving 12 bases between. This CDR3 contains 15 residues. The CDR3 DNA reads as TGTGCCAGCAGCTCGGGACACTCCACCTACAATGAGCAGTTCTTC. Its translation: CASSSGHSTYNEQFF.

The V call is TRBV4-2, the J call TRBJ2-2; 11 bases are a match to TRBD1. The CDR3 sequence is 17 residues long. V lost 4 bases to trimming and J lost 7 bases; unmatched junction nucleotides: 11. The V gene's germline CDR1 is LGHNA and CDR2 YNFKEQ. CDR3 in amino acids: CASSRLRTGGVNGELFF. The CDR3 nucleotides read TGTGCCAGCAGCCGCCTAAGGACAGGGGGCGTTAACGGGGAGCTGTTTTTT.

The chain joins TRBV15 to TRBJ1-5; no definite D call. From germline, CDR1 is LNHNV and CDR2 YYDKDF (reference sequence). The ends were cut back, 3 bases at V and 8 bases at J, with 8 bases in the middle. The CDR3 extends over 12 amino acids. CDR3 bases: TGTGCCACCAGCAGCGAGTCGGAGCCCCAGCATTTT. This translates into CATSSESEPQHF.

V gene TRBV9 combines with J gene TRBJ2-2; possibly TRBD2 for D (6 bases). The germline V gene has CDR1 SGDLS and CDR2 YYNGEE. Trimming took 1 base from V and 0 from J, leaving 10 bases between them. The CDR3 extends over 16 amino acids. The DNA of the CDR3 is TGTGCCAGCAGCGTACACCGGGACTCGAACACCGGGGAGCTGTTTTTT. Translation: CASSVHRDSNTGELFF.

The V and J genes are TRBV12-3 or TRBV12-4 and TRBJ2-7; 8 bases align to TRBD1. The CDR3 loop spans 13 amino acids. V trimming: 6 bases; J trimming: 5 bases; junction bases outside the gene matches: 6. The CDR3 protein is CASSWTGFDEQYF. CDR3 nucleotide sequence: TGTGCCAGCAGCTGGACAGGGTTCGACGAGCAGTACTTC.